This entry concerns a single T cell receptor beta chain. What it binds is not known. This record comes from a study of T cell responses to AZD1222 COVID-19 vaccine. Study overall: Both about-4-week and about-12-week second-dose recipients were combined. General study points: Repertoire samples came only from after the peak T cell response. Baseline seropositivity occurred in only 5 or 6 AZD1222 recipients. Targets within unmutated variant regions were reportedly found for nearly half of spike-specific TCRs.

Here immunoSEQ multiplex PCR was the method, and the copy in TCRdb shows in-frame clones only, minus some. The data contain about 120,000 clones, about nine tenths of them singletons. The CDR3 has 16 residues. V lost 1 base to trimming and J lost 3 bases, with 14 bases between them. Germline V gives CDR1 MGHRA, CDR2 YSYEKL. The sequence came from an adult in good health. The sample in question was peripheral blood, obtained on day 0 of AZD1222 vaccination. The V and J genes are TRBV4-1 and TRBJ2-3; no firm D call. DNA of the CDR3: TGCGCCAGCAGCCAAGTAGCACCCATCGGGACAGATACGCAGTATTTT. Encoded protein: CASSQVAPIGTDTQYF.